This T cell receptor beta chain derives from a study of beta chain features in type 1 diabetes. Germline CDR1 reads SGHTA; CDR2 reads FQGTGA. There are 14 residues in the CDR3. V shed 2 bases, J shed 4 bases, and the junction held 0 bases outside the gene matches. Points on this clone: Its specificity is not known.

One heparinised draw, averaging roughly 0.12 L, was taken per donor. Staining for CD45RO/CCR7/CD25/CD127/CD95/CD27 allowed sorting of CD4+ naive, central memory, regulatory and stem cell-like memory cells. The investigators reverse transcribed all of the isolated RNA, so they sequenced expressed TCRB transcripts. Produced via immunoSEQ multiplex PCR; TCRdb's table is partial and in-frame only. The repertoire holds 400,000 or so clones, with around 12% as singletons. The study's findings and limits: People with Type 1 diabetes carried modestly yet significantly shorter TCRB CDR3s in all four CD4+ subsets. Although PCR might favor shorter templates, it would do so equally in patients and controls.

Sequencing used naive CD4+ T cells from blood. The receptor was isolated from a woman younger than 35 with type 1 diabetes. This chain joins TRBV7-3 and TRBJ2-5; 11 bases map to TRBD2. Written as DNA, the CDR3 is TGTGCCAGCAGCTTAGGACTAGCGGGAGAGACCCAGTACTTC. Translation: CASSLGLAGETQYF. The whole variable domain, filled in from reference TRBV7-3 and TRBJ2-5, reads GAGVSQTPSNKVTEKGKYVELRCDPISGHTALYWYRQSLGQGPEFLIYFQGTGAADDSGLPNDRFFAVRPEGSVSTLKIQRTERGDSAVYLCASSLGLAGETQYFGPGTRLLVL.